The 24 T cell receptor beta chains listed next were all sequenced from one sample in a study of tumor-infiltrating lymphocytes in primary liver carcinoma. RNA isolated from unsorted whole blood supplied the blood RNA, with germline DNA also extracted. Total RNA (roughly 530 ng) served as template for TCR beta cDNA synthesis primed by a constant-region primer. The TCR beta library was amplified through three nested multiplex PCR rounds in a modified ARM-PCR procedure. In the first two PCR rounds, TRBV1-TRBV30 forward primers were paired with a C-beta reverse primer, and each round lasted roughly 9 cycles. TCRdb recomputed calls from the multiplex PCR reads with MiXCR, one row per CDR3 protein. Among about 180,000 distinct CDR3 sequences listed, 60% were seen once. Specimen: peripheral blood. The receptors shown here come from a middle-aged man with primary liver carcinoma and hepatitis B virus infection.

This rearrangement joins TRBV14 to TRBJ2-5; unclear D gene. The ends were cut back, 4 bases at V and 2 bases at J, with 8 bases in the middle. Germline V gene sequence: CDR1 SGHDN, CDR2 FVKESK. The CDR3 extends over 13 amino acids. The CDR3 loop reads CASSLRLQETQYF. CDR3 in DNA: TGTGCCAGCAGCCTCCGACTTCAAGAGACCCAGTACTTC. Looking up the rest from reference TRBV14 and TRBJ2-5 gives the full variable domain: EAGVTQFPSHSVIEKGQTVTLRCDPISGHDNLYWYRRVMGKEIKFLLHFVKESKQDESGMPNNRFLAERTGGTYSTLKVQPAELEDSGVYFCASSLRLQETQYFGPGTRLLVL.

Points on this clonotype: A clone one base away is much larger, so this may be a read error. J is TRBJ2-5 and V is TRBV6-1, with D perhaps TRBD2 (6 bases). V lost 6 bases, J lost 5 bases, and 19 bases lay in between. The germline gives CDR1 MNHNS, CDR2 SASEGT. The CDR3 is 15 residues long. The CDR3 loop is CASSRLVGGDETQYF. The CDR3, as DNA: TGTGCCAGCAGCCGACTAGTGGGAGGCGATGAGACCCAGTACTTC.

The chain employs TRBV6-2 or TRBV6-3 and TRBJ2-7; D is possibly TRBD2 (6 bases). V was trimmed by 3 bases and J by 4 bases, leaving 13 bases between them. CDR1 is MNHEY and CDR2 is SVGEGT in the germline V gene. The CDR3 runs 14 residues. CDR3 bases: TGTGCCAGCAGTTATGAGAGGGAGGTGTACGAGCAGTACTTC. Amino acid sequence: CASSYEREVYEQYF.

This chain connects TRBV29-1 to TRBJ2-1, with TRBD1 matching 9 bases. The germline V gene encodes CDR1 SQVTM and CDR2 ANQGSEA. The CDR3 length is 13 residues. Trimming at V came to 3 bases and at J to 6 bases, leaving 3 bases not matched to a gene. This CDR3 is CSVEATGGNEQFF. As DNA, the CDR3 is TGCAGCGTTGAGGCGACAGGGGGCAATGAGCAGTTCTTC.

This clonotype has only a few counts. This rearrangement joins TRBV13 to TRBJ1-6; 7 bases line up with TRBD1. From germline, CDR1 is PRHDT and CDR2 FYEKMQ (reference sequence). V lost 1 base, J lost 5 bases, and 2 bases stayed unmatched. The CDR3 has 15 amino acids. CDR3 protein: CASSLAGTDNSPLHF. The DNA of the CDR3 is TGTGCCAGCAGCTTAGCGGGGACAGATAATTCACCCCTCCACTTT.

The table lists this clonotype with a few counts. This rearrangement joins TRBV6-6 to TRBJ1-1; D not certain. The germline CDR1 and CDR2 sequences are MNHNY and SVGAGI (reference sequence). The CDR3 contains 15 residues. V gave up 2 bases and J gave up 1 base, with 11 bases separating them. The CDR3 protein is CASSYPGRENTEAFF. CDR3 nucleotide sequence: TGTGCCAGCAGTTACCCGGGGAGGGAGAACACTGAAGCTTTCTTT.

CDR3 in DNA: TGTGCCAGCAGCTTAGATCAACGGGGGGCGTTCAGCTCCTGCAAAGAGCAGTTCTTC. This encodes CASSLDQRGAFSSCKEQFF. V gene TRBV11-3 combines with J gene TRBJ2-1; weak D call: TRBD2 (7 bases). The CDR3 runs 19 residues. V gave up 0 bases and J gave up 10 bases, with 28 bases separating them. CDR1 SGHNT and CDR2 YENEEA come from the germline V gene.

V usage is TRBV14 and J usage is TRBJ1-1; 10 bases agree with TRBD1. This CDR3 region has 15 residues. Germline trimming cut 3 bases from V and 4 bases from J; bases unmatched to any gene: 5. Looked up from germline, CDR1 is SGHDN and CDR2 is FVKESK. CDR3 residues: CASSHQGQGVTEAFF. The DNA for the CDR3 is TGTGCCAGCAGCCACCAAGGACAGGGGGTCACTGAAGCTTTCTTT.

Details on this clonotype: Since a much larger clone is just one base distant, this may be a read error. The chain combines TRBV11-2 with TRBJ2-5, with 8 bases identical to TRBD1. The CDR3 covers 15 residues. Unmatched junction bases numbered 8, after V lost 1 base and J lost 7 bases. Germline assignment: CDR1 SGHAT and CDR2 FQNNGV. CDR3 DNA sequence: TGTGCCAGCAGCTTAGGACAGGGGTTACCAGGGACCCAGTACTTC. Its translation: CASSLGQGLPGTQYF.

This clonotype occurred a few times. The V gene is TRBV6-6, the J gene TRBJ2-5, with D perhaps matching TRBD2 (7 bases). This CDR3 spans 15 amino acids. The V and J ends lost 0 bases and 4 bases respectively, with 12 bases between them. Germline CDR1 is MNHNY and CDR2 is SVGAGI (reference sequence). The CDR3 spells CASSYSIGGRETQYF. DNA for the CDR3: TGTGCCAGCAGTTACTCGATCGGGGGGCGAGAGACCCAGTACTTC.

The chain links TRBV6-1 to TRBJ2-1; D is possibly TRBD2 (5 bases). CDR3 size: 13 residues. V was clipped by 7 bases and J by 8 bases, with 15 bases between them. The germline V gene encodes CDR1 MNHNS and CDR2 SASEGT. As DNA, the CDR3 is TGTGCCAGCAATGAGGGAATGGGCGATGAGCAGTTCTTC. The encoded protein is CASNEGMGDEQFF.

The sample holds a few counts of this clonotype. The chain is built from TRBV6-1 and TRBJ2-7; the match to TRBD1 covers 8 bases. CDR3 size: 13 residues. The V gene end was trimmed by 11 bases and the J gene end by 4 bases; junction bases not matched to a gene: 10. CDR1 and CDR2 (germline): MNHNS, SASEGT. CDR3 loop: CAGPLDRGYEQYF. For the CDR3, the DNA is TGTGCCGGACCACTAGACAGGGGTTACGAGCAGTACTTC.

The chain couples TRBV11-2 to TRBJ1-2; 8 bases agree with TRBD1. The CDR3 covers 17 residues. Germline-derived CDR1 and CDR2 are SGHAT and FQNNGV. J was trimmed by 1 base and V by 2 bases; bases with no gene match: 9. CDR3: CASSLSQGATDNYGYTF. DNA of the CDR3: TGTGCCAGCAGCTTATCCCAGGGGGCTACTGATAACTATGGCTACACCTTC.

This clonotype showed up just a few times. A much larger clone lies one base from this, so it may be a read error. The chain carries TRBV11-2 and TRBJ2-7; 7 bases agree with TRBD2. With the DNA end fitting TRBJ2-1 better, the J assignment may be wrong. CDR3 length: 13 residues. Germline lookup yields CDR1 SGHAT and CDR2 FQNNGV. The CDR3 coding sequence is TGTGCCAGCAGTCGGACCGGGGGGTACGAGCAGTTCTTC. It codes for CASSRTGGYEQFF.

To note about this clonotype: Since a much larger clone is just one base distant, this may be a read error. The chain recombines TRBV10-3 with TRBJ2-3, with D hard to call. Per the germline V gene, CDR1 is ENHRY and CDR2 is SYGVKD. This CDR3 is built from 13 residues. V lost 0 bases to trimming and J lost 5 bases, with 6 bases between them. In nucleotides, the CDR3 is TGTGCCATCAGTGAGTCCTCCCGAGATACGCAGTATTTT. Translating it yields CAISESSRDTQYF.

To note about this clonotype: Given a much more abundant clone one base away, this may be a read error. This chain's CDR3 is CAISEGHLSQQTQYF. DNA for the CDR3: TGTGCCATCAGTGAGGGACATCTTTCCCAACAGACCCAGTACTTC. The chain joins TRBV10-3 to TRBJ2-5, with a tentative D call TRBD1 (5 bases). The CDR3 runs to 15 residues. Germline CDR1 and CDR2: ENHRY and SYGVKD.

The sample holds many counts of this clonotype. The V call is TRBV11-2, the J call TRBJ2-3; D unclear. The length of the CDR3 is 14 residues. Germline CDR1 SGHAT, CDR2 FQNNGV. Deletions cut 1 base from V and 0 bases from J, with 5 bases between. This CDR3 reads CASSLVSSTDTQYF. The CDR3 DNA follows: TGTGCCAGCAGCTTAGTGTCCAGCACAGATACGCAGTATTTT.

The CDR3 reads CASRPLRLGPNYGYTF. The CDR3 DNA reads TGTGCCAGTCGGCCCCTCCGGCTCGGGCCTAACTATGGCTACACCTTC. The V call is TRBV28, the J call TRBJ1-2; D remains unclear. Trimming shortened V by 9 bases and J by 0 bases, and 20 bases separated the two germline ends. The CDR3 contains 16 residues. Germline CDR1 reads MDHEN; CDR2 reads SYDVKM.

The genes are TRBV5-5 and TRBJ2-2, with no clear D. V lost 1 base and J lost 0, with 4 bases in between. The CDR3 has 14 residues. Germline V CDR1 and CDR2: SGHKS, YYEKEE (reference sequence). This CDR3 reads CASSLWANTGELFF. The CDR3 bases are TGTGCCAGCAGCTTGTGGGCGAACACCGGGGAGCTGTTTTTT. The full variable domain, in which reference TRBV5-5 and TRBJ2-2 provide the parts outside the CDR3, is DAGVTQSPTHLIKTRGQQVTLRCSPISGHKSVSWYQQVLGQGPQFIFQYYEKEERGRGNFPDRFSARQFPNYSSELNVNALLLGDSALYLCASSLWANTGELFFGEGSRLTVL.

The CDR3 coding sequence is TGTGCCAGCACCGTAGTAACGACAGCCGGGGAGACCCAGTACTTC. It translates to CASTVVTTAGETQYF. The V and J genes are TRBV6-5 and TRBJ2-5; a possible D gene is TRBD1 (5 bases). Trimming removed 7 bases at V and 5 bases at J, with 20 bases between. The CDR3 is 15 amino acids. Germline V lookup: CDR1 MNHEY, CDR2 SVGAGI.

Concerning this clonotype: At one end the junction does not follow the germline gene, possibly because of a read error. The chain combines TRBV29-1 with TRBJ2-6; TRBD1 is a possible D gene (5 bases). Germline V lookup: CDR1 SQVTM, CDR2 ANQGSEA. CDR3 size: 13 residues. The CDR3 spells CSYIRSGANVLTF. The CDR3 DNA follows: TGCAGCTATATTCGCTCTGGGGCCAACGTCCTAACTTTC.

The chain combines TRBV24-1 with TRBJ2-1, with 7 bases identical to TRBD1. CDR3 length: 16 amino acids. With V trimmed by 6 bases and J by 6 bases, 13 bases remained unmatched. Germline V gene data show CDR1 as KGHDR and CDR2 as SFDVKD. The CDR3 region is CATSPPRTGARNEQFF. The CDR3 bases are TGTGCCACCAGTCCTCCGAGGACAGGAGCACGCAATGAGCAGTTCTTC.

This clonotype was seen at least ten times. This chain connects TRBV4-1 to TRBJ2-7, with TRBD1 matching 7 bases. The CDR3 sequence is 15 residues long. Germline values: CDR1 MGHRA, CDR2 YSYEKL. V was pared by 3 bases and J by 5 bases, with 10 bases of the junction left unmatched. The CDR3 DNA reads TGCGCCAGCAGCCATGCGACAGGGAGTACGGACGAGCAGTACTTC. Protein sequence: CASSHATGSTDEQYF.

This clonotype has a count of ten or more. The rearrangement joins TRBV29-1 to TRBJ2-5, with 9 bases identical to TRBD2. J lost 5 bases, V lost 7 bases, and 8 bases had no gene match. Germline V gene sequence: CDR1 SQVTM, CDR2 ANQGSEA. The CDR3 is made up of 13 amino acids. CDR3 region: CSGRGSGSETQYF. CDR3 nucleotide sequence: TGCAGCGGGAGGGGTAGCGGGAGTGAGACCCAGTACTTC.